Presented here are 14 T cell receptor beta chains from one specimen sequenced in a study of blood T cell repertoires in COVID-19. The assay was immunoSEQ multiplex PCR, and TCRdb's table has in-frame clones only and misses some. There are some 520,000 clones in the sample; approximately 92% occur only once, and 0.8% to 0.9% lies in the top ten. The specimen sequenced was peripheral blood. The receptors here all came from a man between 18 and 29 years old with COVID-19, enrolled during active disease.

This clone was picked up one time. The V gene is TRBV18, the J gene TRBJ2-1; 11 bases are shared with TRBD2. The CDR3 totals 16 residues. Germline V gene sequence: CDR1 KGHSH, CDR2 LQKENI. With V trimmed by 6 bases and J by 4 bases, 8 bases remained unmatched. In nucleotides, the CDR3 is TGTGCCAGCTCTCAGGGAGGGACTAGCGGATACAATGAGCAGTTCTTC. It translates to CASSQGGTSGYNEQFF.

The chain joins TRBV6-5 to TRBJ2-1; 8 bases match TRBD2. Germline V gives CDR1 MNHEY, CDR2 SVGAGI. V lost 2 bases and J lost 8; bases outside the gene matches: 8. The CDR3 is made up of 15 amino acids. The CDR3 DNA follows: TGTGCCAGCAGTTACGACGGGAGGGCCGCTGATGAGCAGTTCTTC. Translated, it gives CASSYDGRAADEQFF.

In its sample, this clone was seen once. The chain recombines TRBV7-9 with TRBJ2-7; 8 positions match TRBD1. CDR3 length: 13 amino acids. Germline lookup yields CDR1 SEHNR and CDR2 FQNEAQ (reference sequence). The junction had 6 bases not matched to a gene; V was cut back by 5 bases and J by 6 bases. CDR3 DNA sequence: TGTGCCAGCAGCCCCCCGGACAGGGCCGAGCAGTACTTC. Encoded protein: CASSPPDRAEQYF. The full variable domain, rest sourced from reference TRBV7-9 and TRBJ2-7, is DTGVSQNPRHKITKRGQNVTFRCDPISEHNRLYWYRQTLGQGPEFLTYFQNEAQLEKSRLLSDRFSAERPKGSFSTLEIQRTEQGDSAMYLCASSPPDRAEQYFGPGTRLTVT.

The V gene is TRBV24-1, the J gene TRBJ2-1, with D possibly being TRBD1 (6 bases). The CDR3 extends over 14 amino acids. Germline values: CDR1 KGHDR, CDR2 SFDVKD. The germline V and J ends were trimmed by 4 bases and 6 bases, with 12 bases remaining between them. This CDR3 reads CATSEATGFNEQFF. The CDR3 region has the DNA TGTGCCACCAGTGAGGCAACAGGGTTCAATGAGCAGTTCTTC.

The chain carries TRBV20-1 and TRBJ2-3; 7 bases are a match to TRBD2. The V gene's germline CDR1 is DFQATT and CDR2 SNEGSKA (reference sequence). V lost 3 bases to trimming and J lost 4 bases; unmatched junction nucleotides: 1. There are 12 residues in the CDR3. CDR3: CSASLAADTQYF. The CDR3 DNA follows: TGCAGTGCTAGTCTAGCGGCAGATACGCAGTATTTT.

CDR3 DNA sequence: TGTGCCAGTAGGACAGGGTCCACCGGGGAGCTGTTTTTT. Translating gives CASRTGSTGELFF. The rearrangement links TRBV19 to TRBJ2-2, with 7 bases lining up with TRBD1. Germline loops: CDR1 LNHDA, CDR2 SQIVND (reference sequence). This CDR3 has 13 amino acids. J lost 4 bases, V lost 6 bases, and 2 bases had no gene match.

This clone is labeled medium-sized. The chain employs TRBV25-1 and TRBJ1-1; 7 nucleotides align to TRBD1. The CDR3 extends over 12 amino acids. From germline, CDR1 is MGHDK and CDR2 SYGVNS. Trimming took 8 bases from V and 7 from J; bases not matched to a gene: 7. The CDR3 nucleotides are TGTGCCAGCTCAAGGGGGCTGAATGAAGCTTTCTTT. Amino acid sequence: CASSRGLNEAFF.

This clone showed up just once. This CDR3 reads CSASSAGGVYNEQFF. The CDR3 nucleotides are TGCAGTGCTAGTTCGGCGGGGGGTGTTTACAATGAGCAGTTCTTC. The chain uses TRBV20-1 and TRBJ2-1, with 8 bases matching TRBD2. This CDR3 comprises 15 residues. Unmatched junction bases numbered 8, after V lost 3 bases and J lost 4 bases. Germline values: CDR1 DFQATT, CDR2 SNEGSKA (reference sequence).

This chain uses TRBV29-1 with TRBJ2-1, with D hard to call. CDR3 size: 13 residues. Germline loops: CDR1 SQVTM, CDR2 ANQGSEA. The ends were cut back, 6 bases at V and 3 bases at J, with 12 bases in the middle. CDR3 protein: CSVAGKYYNEQFF. The CDR3 bases are TGCAGCGTAGCAGGAAAATACTACAATGAGCAGTTCTTC.

The sample holds a few counts of this clone. This chain links TRBV11-3 with TRBJ1-5; TRBD1 might be the D (5 bases). This CDR3 contains 12 residues. Germline assignment: CDR1 SGHNT and CDR2 YENEEA. The ends were cut back, 4 bases at V and 11 bases at J, with 12 bases in the middle. The CDR3 DNA reads TGTGCCAGCAGCTCAAGGGGAAGGTCCCAGCATTTT. This encodes CASSSRGRSQHF.

A few counts support this clone. The CDR3 sequence: CAISEREWVAEGATYNEQFF. CDR3 DNA sequence: TGTGCCATCAGTGAACGGGAGTGGGTGGCGGAGGGAGCTACCTACAATGAGCAGTTCTTC. The chain recombines TRBV10-3 with TRBJ2-1, with D perhaps TRBD2 (6 bases). Germline V CDR1 and CDR2: ENHRY, SYGVKD. The CDR3 consists of 20 residues. Trimming pared 3 bases from V and 2 bases from J, leaving 26 bases between.

This clone appeared a single time. The J gene is TRBJ1-5, the V gene TRBV5-5; the D gene is possibly TRBD1 (6 bases). The CDR3 runs to 16 residues. Germline V gene data show CDR1 as SGHKS and CDR2 as YYEKEE (reference sequence). The ends were cut back, 1 base at V and 7 bases at J, with 18 bases in the middle. CDR3 in amino acids: CASSLIVGLGAQPQHF. The DNA of the CDR3 is TGTGCCAGCAGCTTGATCGTGGGGCTGGGGGCGCAGCCCCAGCATTTT.

This chain joins TRBV5-1 and TRBJ2-6; 11 bases match TRBD2. The junction had 18 bases not matched to a gene; V was cut back by 4 bases and J by 0 bases. From germline, CDR1 is SGHRS and CDR2 YFSETQ. This CDR3 has 22 residues. CDR3 residues: CASSLEASGRYQTSSGANVLTF. The CDR3, as DNA: TGCGCCAGCAGCCTGGAGGCTAGCGGGAGGTACCAAACAAGCTCTGGGGCCAACGTCCTGACTTTC.

The rearrangement joins TRBV6-2 or TRBV6-3 to TRBJ2-2, with D perhaps matching TRBD1 (5 bases). V was cut by 0 bases and J by 0 bases, with 14 bases left in between. Looked up from germline, CDR1 is MNHEY and CDR2 is SVGEGT. CDR3 length: 18 amino acids. For the CDR3, the DNA is TGTGCCAGCAGTTACTCTCGGCAGGGTTGGGCGAACACCGGGGAGCTGTTTTTT. It yields the protein CASSYSRQGWANTGELFF.